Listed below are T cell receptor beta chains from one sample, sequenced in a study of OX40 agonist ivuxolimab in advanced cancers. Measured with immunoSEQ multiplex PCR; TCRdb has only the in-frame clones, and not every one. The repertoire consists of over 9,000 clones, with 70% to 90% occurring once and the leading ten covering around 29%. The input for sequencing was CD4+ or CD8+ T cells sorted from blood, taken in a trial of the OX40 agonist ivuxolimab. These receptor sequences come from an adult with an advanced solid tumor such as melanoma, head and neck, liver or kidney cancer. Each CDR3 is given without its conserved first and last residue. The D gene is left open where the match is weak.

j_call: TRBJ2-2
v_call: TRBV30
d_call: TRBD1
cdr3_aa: AWSAYGTGSTGELF

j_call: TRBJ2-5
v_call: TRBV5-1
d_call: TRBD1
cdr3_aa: ASSYGTGQETQY

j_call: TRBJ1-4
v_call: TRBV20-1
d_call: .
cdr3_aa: SARESMELF

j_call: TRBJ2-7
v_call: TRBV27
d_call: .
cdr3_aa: ASGLNLEQY

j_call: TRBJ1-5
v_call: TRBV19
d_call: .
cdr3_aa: ASSISGNQPQH

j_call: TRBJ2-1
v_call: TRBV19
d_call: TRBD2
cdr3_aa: ASSIRREVNNEQF

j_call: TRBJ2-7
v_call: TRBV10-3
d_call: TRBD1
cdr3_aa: AISADRGYEQY

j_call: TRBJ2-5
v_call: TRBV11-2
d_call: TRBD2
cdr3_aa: ASSETSGRSRSETQY

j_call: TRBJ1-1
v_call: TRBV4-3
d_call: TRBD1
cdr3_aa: ASSHRLRQGGGNTEAF

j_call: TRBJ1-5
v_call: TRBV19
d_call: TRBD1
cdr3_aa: ASRVLAGGHQPQH

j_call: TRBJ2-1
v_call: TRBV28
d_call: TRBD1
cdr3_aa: ASSFRDSYNEQF

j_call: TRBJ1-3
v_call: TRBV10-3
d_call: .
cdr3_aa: ASTQRPDDPNTIY

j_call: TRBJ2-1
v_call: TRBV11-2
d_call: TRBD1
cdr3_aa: ASSLEGGDLNEQF

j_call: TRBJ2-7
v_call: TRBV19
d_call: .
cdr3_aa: ATQDTNYEQY

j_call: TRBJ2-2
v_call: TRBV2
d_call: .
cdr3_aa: ASSAEGVGELF

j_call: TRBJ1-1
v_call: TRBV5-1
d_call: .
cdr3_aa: ASSMDHTEAF

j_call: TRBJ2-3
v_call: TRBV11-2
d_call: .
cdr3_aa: ASSEFTDTQY

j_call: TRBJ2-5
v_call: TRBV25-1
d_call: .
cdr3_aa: ASSEYLGEETQY

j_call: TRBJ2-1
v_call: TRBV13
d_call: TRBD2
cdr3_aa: ASSLGSGIGYNEQF

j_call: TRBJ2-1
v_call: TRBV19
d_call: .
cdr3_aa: ASSIPGNRYEQF

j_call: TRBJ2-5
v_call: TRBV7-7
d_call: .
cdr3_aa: ASSSGLQETQY

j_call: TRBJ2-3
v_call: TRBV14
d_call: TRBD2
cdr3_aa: ASSQDGSSGDTQY

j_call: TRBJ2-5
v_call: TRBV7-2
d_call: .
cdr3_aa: ASSLVGKETQY

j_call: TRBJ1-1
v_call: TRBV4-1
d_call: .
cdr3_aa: ASSQSGLNTEAF

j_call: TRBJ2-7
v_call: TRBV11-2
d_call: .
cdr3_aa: ASSFQRLLSYEQY

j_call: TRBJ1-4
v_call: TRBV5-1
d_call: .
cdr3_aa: ASSLLAGEKLF

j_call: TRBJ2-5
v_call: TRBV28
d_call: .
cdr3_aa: ASSFSTGRSETQY

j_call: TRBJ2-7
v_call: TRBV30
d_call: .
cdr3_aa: AWSWDPVEGQY

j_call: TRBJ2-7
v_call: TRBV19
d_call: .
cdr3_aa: ASSTGLESYEQY

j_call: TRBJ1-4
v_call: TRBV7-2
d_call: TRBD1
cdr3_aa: ASSLQGQGNEKLF

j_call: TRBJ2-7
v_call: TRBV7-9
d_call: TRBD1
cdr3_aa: ASSLWDRSYEQY

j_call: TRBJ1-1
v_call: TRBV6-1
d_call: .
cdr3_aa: ASSLGSSTEAF

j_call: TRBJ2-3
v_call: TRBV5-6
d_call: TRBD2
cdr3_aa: ASSFGSGSMNTQY

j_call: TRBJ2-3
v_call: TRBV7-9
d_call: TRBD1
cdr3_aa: ASSPEGTGSTQY

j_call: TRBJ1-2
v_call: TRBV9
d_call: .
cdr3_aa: ASSVVADGPYGYT

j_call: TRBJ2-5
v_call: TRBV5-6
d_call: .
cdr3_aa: ASSPSLMDQETQY

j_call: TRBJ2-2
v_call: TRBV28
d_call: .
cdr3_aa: ASSLMPRNTGELF

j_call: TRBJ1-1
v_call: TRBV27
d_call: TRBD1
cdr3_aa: ASSRLQGPAPGRTEAF

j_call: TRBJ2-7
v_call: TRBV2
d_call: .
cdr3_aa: ASRGSGETRYEQY

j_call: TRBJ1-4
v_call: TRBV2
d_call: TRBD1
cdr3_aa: ASSGGTGYEKLF

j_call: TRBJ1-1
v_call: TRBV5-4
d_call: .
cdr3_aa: ASSWGHLNTEAF

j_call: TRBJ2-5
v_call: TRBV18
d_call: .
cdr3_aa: ASSPTGIQETQY

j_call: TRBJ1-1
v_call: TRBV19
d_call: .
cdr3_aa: ATSMWGGTEAF

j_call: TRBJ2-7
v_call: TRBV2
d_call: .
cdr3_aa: ASTWGLRGYEQY

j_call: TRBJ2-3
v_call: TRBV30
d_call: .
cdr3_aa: AWGPGSTDTQY

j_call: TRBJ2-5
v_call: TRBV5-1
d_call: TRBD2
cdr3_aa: ASTLTSGGAAETQY

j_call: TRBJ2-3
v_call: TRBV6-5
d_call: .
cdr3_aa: ASSYSDHRTDTQY